A single sample is the source of the 10 T cell receptor beta chains below, sequenced in a study of T cell responses to AZD1222 COVID-19 vaccine. Produced via immunoSEQ multiplex PCR; TCRdb's table is partial and in-frame only. The sample has 120,000 or so clones; about nine tenths are singletons. The sample was peripheral blood, taken on day 0 of AZD1222 vaccination. The source is an adult in good health.

This chain connects TRBV2 to TRBJ2-2, with 13 bases that match TRBD2. CDR3 length equals 15 residues. With V trimmed by 11 bases and J by 5 bases, 8 bases remained unmatched. The germline V gene has CDR1 SNHLY and CDR2 FYNNEI. The CDR3, as DNA: TGTGCCGCCCGGACTAGCGGGAGCAAAACCGGGGAGCTGTTTTTT. As protein: CAARTSGSKTGELFF.

This clone was counted a few times. The V and J genes are TRBV6-5 and TRBJ1-5; D uncertain. V dropped 2 bases and J dropped 1 base, with 9 bases sitting between them. This CDR3 region has 15 residues. Germline V lookup: CDR1 MNHEY, CDR2 SVGAGI. CDR3 sequence reads: CASSYQKGSNQPQHF. The CDR3 DNA reads TGTGCCAGCAGTTACCAAAAGGGAAGCAATCAGCCCCAGCATTTT.

This chain connects TRBV7-9 to TRBJ1-6; 8 bases match TRBD1. The V and J ends lost 5 bases and 9 bases, in that order; junction bases with no gene match: 9. The CDR3 spans 15 residues. Germline V gene lookup returns CDR1 SEHNR and CDR2 FQNEAQ (reference sequence). CDR3 protein: CASSASDRDGSPLHF. The CDR3 bases are TGTGCCAGCAGCGCGTCGGACAGGGACGGTTCACCCCTCCACTTT.

In nucleotides, the CDR3 is TGTGCCAGCAGCTCCCCCCCCGAGCAGTACTTC. Amino acids: CASSSPPEQYF. The rearrangement joins TRBV7-9 to TRBJ2-7; D unresolved. In germline, CDR1 is SEHNR, CDR2 FQNEAQ (reference sequence). Trimming shortened V by 4 bases and J by 6 bases, and 7 bases separated the two germline ends. The CDR3 sequence is 11 residues long.

J is TRBJ2-7 and V is TRBV12-3 or TRBV12-4; no firm D call. The CDR3 length is 11 residues. V was clipped by 5 bases and J by 0 bases, with 2 bases between them. The CDR3 region is CASSPSYEQYF. CDR3 DNA sequence: TGTGCCAGCAGTCCCTCCTACGAGCAGTACTTC.

The V and J genes are TRBV10-2 and TRBJ2-1, with D possibly being TRBD1 (6 bases). Looked up from germline, CDR1 is WSHSY and CDR2 is SAAADI. The length of the CDR3 is 15 residues. V was trimmed by 8 bases and J by 2 bases, leaving 16 bases between them. CDR3 nucleotides: TGCGCCAGCGCCTTCACAGGGCTAACCTACAATGAGCAGTTCTTC. Its translation is CASAFTGLTYNEQFF.

This chain connects TRBV14 to TRBJ2-1; 7 bases line up with TRBD2. This CDR3 spans 15 amino acids. The V segment lost 1 base and the J segment 8 bases; nucleotides outside the gene matches: 8. The germline V gene encodes CDR1 SGHDN and CDR2 FVKESK. CDR3 DNA: TGTGCCAGCAGCCAAGGAACTAGCGTTTTAGATGAGCAGTTCTTC. Its translation is CASSQGTSVLDEQFF.

V and J are TRBV19 and TRBJ2-7; tentative D call: TRBD2 (6 bases). In germline, CDR1 is LNHDA, CDR2 SQIVND (reference sequence). CDR3 size: 14 residues. V was pared by 6 bases and J by 0 bases, with 12 bases between. This CDR3 is CASRPPGGSYEQYF. CDR3 nucleotide sequence: TGTGCCAGTAGGCCGCCCGGGGGCTCCTACGAGCAGTACTTC. The variable domain in full, with the rest retrieved from reference TRBV19 and TRBJ2-7, is DGGITQSPKYLFRKEGQNVTLSCEQNLNHDAMYWYRQDPGQGLRLIYYSQIVNDFQKGDIAEGYSVSREKKESFPLTVTSAQKNPTAFYLCASRPPGGSYEQYFGPGTRLTVT.

J is TRBJ2-7 and V is TRBV5-1; the D gene is possibly TRBD1 (6 bases). V was cut by 4 bases and J by 4 bases, with 15 bases left in between. The length of the CDR3 is 14 residues. From germline, CDR1 is SGHRS and CDR2 YFSETQ. CDR3 nucleotides: TGCGCCAGCAGCCTTACCGGGACAACATACGAGCAGTACTTC. It encodes CASSLTGTTYEQYF.

The chain combines TRBV13 with TRBJ2-5; 10 bases are shared with TRBD1. With V trimmed by 0 bases and J by 2 bases, 3 bases remained unmatched. Germline values: CDR1 PRHDT, CDR2 FYEKMQ (reference sequence). The CDR3 consists of 16 residues. CDR3 nucleotides: TGTGCCAGCAGCTTAGGGGGGACAGGGGAACAAGAGACCCAGTACTTC. Protein: CASSLGGTGEQETQYF.